A single sample gave rise to the 4 T cell receptor beta chains below, sequenced in a study of T cells in Graves' hyperthyroidism and ophthalmopathy. What was amplified from RNA transcripts were TCR beta CDR3 regions. A first-round RT-PCR of the TCR CDR3 used the HTBI primer set. TCRdb re-called the multiplex PCR reads with MiXCR, one entry per CDR3 protein. The table shows about 500,000 distinct CDR3 sequences, with roughly 16% occurring only once. The sequenced sample consisted of blood. These TCRs come from a woman aged 25 to 39 with Graves' ophthalmopathy.

This clonotype was seen a few times. The chain carries TRBV7-6 and TRBJ2-6; D assignment may be TRBD1 or TRBD2 (5 bases each). The CDR3 runs 17 residues. Between the trimmed V and J ends, which lost 1 base and 0 bases, there was a span of 10 bases. Germline V lookup: CDR1 SGHVS, CDR2 FNYEAQ. CDR3 DNA: TGTGCCAGCAGCTTAGGGGGGACCGTCTCTGGGGCCAACGTCCTGACTTTC. Translated, it gives CASSLGGTVSGANVLTF.

Ten or more counts support this clonotype. The rearrangement uses TRBV28 and TRBJ2-7; D may be TRBD2 (6 bases). V was clipped by 3 bases and J by 1 base, with 22 bases between them. Germline V gene data show CDR1 as MDHEN and CDR2 as SYDVKM. This CDR3 comprises 18 residues. CDR3 region: CASSFSLQRGIRSYEQYF. In nucleotides, the CDR3 is TGTGCCAGCAGTTTCTCCCTGCAACGCGGGATAAGGTCCTACGAGCAGTACTTC.

The rearrangement links TRBV28 to TRBJ1-1; no clear D. Trimming removed 10 bases from V and 2 bases from J, with 17 bases in between. Germline CDR1 and CDR2: MDHEN and SYDVKM. The CDR3 is made up of 14 amino acids. The CDR3 protein is CATQVNRDNTEAFF. In DNA form, the CDR3 reads TGTGCCACCCAAGTCAACAGAGATAACACTGAAGCTTTCTTT.

The sample holds a few counts of this clonotype. The V and J genes are TRBV27 and TRBJ2-5; weak D call: TRBD2 (6 bases). V was clipped by 3 bases and J by 1 base, with 9 bases between them. From germline, CDR1 is MNHEY and CDR2 SMNVEV (reference sequence). The CDR3 sequence is 14 residues long. The CDR3 is CASSFLAAQETQYF. The CDR3, as DNA: TGTGCCAGCAGTTTTTTAGCGGCCCAAGAGACCCAGTACTTC.